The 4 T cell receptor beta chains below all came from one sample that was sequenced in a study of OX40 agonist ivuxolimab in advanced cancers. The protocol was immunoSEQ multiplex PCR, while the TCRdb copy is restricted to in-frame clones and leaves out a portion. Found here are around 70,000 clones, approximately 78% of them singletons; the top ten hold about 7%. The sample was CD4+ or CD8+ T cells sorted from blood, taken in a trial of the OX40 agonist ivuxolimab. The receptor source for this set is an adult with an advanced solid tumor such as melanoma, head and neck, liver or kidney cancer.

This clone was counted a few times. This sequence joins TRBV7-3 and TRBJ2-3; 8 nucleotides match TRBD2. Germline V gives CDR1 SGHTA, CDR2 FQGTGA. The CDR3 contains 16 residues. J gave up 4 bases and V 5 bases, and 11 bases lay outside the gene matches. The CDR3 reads CASSPGRTSFADTQYF. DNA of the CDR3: TGTGCCAGCAGCCCGGGCCGGACTAGCTTTGCAGATACGCAGTATTTT.

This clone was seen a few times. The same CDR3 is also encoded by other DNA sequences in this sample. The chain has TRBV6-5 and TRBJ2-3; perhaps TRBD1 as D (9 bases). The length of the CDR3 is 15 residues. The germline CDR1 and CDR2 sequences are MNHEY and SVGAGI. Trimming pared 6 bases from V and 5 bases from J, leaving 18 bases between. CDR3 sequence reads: CASRLQGAGGDTQYF. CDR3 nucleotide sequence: TGTGCCAGCAGGCTACAGGGGGCGGGGGGAGATACGCAGTATTTT.

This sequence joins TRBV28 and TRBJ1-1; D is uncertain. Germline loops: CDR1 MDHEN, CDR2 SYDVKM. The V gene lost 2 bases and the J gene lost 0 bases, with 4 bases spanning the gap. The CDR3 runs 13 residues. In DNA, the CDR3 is TGTGCCAGCAGTTTACAGATGAACACTGAAGCTTTCTTT. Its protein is CASSLQMNTEAFF. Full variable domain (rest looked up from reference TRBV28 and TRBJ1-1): DVKVTQSSRYLVKRTGEKVFLECVQDMDHENMFWYRQDPGLGLRLIYFSYDVKMKEKGDIPEGYSVSREKKERFSLILESASTNQTSMYLCASSLQMNTEAFFGQGTRLTVV.

CDR3 DNA: TGTGCCAGCAGTTACGACAGGGGGGCTGCCTACGAGCAGTACTTC. It specifies CASSYDRGAAYEQYF. The chain joins TRBV6-5 to TRBJ2-7; 9 bases match TRBD1. This CDR3 comprises 15 residues. The germline V gene has CDR1 MNHEY and CDR2 SVGAGI. The V gene end was trimmed by 2 bases and the J gene end by 2 bases; junction bases not matched to a gene: 4.